The rows below give T cell receptor beta chains drawn from one sample of a study of cytomegalovirus exposure and HLA in healthy donors. Using immunoSEQ multiplex PCR, the repertoire was profiled, and TCRdb retains in-frame clones only, with some absent. The repertoire consists of 100,000 to 150,000 clones, with approximately 91% occurring once and the leading ten covering 2% to 2.5%. Sample: PBMCs. The receptors come from a woman between 18 and 29 years old in good health and CMV-seronegative. Both conserved end residues are trimmed from each CDR3. The order of the fields is V gene, J gene, CDR3 length, CDR3 protein.

V gene: TRBV7-2
J gene: TRBJ2-3
CDR3 length: 16
CDR3 protein: ASSLWGTSGRVTDTQY

V gene: TRBV7-2
J gene: TRBJ1-2
CDR3 length: 13
CDR3 protein: ASSLALGTGYGYT

V gene: TRBV6-1
J gene: TRBJ2-5
CDR3 length: 12
CDR3 protein: ASSGGPHQETQY

V gene: TRBV5-1
J gene: TRBJ2-3
CDR3 length: 14
CDR3 protein: ASSSSGRAHTDTQY

V gene: TRBV30
J gene: TRBJ2-3
CDR3 length: 11
CDR3 protein: AWRIASTDTQY

V gene: TRBV2
J gene: TRBJ2-3
CDR3 length: 14
CDR3 protein: ASSESAASGTDTQY

V gene: TRBV28
J gene: TRBJ1-4
CDR3 length: 12
CDR3 protein: ASSMEDGREKLF

V gene: TRBV27
J gene: TRBJ2-5
CDR3 length: 12
CDR3 protein: ASSPAGVSETQY

V gene: TRBV7-9
J gene: TRBJ1-4
CDR3 length: 12
CDR3 protein: ASSYDRVGEKLF

V gene: TRBV7-9
J gene: TRBJ2-7
CDR3 length: 13
CDR3 protein: ASSRGQGAQDEQY

V gene: TRBV27
J gene: TRBJ1-2
CDR3 length: 12
CDR3 protein: ASKMTGGAVGYT

V gene: TRBV27
J gene: TRBJ1-2
CDR3 length: 13
CDR3 protein: ASSFSGTPALGYT

V gene: TRBV5-1
J gene: TRBJ2-5
CDR3 length: 14
CDR3 protein: ASSPSGQLPQETQY

V gene: TRBV5-5
J gene: TRBJ2-5
CDR3 length: 13
CDR3 protein: ASSLFGTPLETQY

V gene: TRBV2
J gene: TRBJ2-5
CDR3 length: 12
CDR3 protein: ASSEWENSETQY

V gene: TRBV11-2
J gene: TRBJ2-7
CDR3 length: 13
CDR3 protein: ASSHAFRGYYEQY

V gene: TRBV15
J gene: TRBJ1-4
CDR3 length: 11
CDR3 protein: ATRNPPIGKLF

V gene: TRBV6-4
J gene: TRBJ2-2
CDR3 length: 13
CDR3 protein: ASRELAGVTGELF